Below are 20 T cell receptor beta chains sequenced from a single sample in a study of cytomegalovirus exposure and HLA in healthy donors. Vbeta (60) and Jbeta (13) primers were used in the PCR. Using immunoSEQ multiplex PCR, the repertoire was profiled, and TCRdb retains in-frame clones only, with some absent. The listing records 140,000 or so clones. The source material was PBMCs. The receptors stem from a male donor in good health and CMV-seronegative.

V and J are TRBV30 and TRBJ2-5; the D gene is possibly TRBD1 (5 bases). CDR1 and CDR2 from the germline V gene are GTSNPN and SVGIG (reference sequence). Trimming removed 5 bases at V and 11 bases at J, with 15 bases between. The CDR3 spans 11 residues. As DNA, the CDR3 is TGTGCCTGGGGGGCCTCTTGGAAGCAGTACTTC. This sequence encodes CAWGASWKQYF.

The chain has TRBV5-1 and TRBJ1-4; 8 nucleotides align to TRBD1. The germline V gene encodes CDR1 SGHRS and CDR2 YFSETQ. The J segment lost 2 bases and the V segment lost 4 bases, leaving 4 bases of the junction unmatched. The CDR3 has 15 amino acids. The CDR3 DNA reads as TGCGCCAGCAGCGCGCAGGGGGCCACTAATGAAAAACTGTTTTTT. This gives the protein CASSAQGATNEKLFF.

This CDR3 is CASSSQTGAPYEQYF. The CDR3 nucleotides read TGTGCCAGCAGCTCTCAGACAGGCGCTCCCTACGAGCAGTACTTC. The gene calls are TRBV7-2 and TRBJ2-7, with D possibly TRBD1 on 6 matching bases. CDR1 and CDR2 (germline): SGHTA, FQGNSA. V shed 4 bases and J shed 2 bases, with 15 bases lying between them. This CDR3 spans 15 amino acids. Full variable domain (remainder filled in from reference TRBV7-2 and TRBJ2-7): GAGVSQSPSNKVTEKGKDVELRCDPISGHTALYWYRQSLGQGLEFLIYFQGNSAPDKSGLPSDRFSAERTGGSVSTLTIQRTQQEDSAVYLCASSSQTGAPYEQYFGPGTRLTVT.

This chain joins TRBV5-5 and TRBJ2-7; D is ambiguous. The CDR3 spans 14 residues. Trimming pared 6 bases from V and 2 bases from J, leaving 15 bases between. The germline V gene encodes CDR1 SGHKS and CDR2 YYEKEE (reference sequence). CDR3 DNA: TGTGCCAGCATCCCAGGTAACGGCCCCTACGAGCAGTACTTC. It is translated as CASIPGNGPYEQYF. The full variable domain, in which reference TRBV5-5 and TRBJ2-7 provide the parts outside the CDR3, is DAGVTQSPTHLIKTRGQQVTLRCSPISGHKSVSWYQQVLGQGPQFIFQYYEKEERGRGNFPDRFSARQFPNYSSELNVNALLLGDSALYLCASIPGNGPYEQYFGPGTRLTVT.

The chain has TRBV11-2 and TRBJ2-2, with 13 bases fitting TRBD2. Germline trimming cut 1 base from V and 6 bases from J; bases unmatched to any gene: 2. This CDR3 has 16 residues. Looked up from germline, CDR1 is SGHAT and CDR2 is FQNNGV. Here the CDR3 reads CASSLAGTSGAGELFF. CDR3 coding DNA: TGTGCCAGCAGCTTAGCTGGGACTAGCGGGGCCGGGGAGCTGTTTTTT.

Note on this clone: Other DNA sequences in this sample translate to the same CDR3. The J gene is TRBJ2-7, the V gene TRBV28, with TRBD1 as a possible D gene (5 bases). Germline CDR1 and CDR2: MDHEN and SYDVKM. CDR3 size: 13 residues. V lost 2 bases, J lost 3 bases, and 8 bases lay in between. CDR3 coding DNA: TGTGCCAGCAGTTTAGGCAGGGTCTACGAGCAGTACTTC. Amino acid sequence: CASSLGRVYEQYF.

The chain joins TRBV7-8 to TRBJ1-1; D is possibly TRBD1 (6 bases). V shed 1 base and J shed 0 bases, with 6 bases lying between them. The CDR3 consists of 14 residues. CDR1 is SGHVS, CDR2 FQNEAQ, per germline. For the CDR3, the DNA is TGTGCCAGCAGCTTAGACAGGGTGAACACTGAAGCTTTCTTT. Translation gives CASSLDRVNTEAFF. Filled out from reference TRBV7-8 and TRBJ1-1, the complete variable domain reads GAGVSQSPRYKVAKRGQDVALRCDPISGHVSLFWYQQALGQGPEFLTYFQNEAQLDKSGLPSDRFFAERPEGSVSTLKIQRTQQEDSAVYLCASSLDRVNTEAFFGQGTRLTVV.

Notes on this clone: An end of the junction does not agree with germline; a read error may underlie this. CDR3 DNA: TGCAGCGTCCTTCGGGGGGGGAACGCTGAAGCTTTCTTT. This encodes CSVLRGGNAEAFF. The chain couples TRBV29-1 to TRBJ1-1; perhaps TRBD1 as D (5 bases). This CDR3 contains 13 residues. The germline V gene has CDR1 SQVTM and CDR2 ANQGSEA.

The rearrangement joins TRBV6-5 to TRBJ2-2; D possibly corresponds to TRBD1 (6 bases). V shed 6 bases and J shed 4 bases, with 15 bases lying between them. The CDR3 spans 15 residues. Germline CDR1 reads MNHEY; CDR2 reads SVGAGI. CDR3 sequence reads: CASSVQGWGTGELFF. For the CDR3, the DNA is TGTGCCAGCAGCGTACAGGGTTGGGGCACCGGGGAGCTGTTTTTT.

In DNA, the CDR3 is TGTGCCAGCAGCCCTGCCCCAGGGGCAGGGACAGATACGCAGTATTTT. Translated: CASSPAPGAGTDTQYF. V usage is TRBV5-5 and J usage is TRBJ2-3, with D perhaps matching TRBD1 (6 bases). The length of the CDR3 is 16 residues. Per the germline V gene, CDR1 is SGHKS and CDR2 is YYEKEE (reference sequence). Deletions cut 4 bases from V and 3 bases from J, with 18 bases between.

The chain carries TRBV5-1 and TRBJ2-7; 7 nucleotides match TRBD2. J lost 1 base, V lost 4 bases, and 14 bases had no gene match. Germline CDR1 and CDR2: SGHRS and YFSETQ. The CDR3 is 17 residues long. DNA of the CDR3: TGCGCCAGCAGCGCAACTTTGGCGGCGGGAGCGTCCTACGAGCAGTACTTC. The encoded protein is CASSATLAAGASYEQYF.

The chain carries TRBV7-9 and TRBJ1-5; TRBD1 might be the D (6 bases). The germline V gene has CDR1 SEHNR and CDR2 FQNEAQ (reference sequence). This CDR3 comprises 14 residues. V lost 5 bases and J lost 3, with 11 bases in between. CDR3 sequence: CASSGGQNNQPQHF. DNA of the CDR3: TGTGCCAGCAGCGGAGGACAGAACAATCAGCCCCAGCATTTT. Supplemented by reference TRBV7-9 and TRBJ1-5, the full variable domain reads DTGVSQNPRHKITKRGQNVTFRCDPISEHNRLYWYRQTLGQGPEFLTYFQNEAQLEKSRLLSDRFSAERPKGSFSTLEIQRTEQGDSAMYLCASSGGQNNQPQHFGDGTRLSIL.

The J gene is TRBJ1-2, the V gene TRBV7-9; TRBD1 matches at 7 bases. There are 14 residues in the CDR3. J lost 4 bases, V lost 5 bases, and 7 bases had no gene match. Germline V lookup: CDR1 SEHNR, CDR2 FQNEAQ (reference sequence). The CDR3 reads CASSQRGRIYGYTF. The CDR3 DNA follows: TGTGCCAGCAGCCAAAGGGGGCGCATCTATGGCTACACCTTC.

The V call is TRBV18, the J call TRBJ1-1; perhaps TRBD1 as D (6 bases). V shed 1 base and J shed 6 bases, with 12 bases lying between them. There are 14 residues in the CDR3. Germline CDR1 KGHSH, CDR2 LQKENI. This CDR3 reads CASSPHRDVSEAFF. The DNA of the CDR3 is TGTGCCAGCTCACCACACAGGGACGTGTCTGAAGCTTTCTTT.

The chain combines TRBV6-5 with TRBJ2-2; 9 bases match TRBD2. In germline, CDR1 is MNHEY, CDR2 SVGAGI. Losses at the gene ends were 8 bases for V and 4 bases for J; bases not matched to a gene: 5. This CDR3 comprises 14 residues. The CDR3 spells CASRLAGSTGELFF. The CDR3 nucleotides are TGTGCCAGCCGGCTAGCGGGGAGCACCGGGGAGCTGTTTTTT.

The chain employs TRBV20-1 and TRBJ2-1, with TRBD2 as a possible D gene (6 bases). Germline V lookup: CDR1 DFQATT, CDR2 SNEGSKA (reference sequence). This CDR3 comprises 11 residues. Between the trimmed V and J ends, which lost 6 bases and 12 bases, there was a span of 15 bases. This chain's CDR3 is CSAPRGDGQFF. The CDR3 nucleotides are TGCAGTGCCCCCCGCGGGGATGGGCAGTTCTTC.

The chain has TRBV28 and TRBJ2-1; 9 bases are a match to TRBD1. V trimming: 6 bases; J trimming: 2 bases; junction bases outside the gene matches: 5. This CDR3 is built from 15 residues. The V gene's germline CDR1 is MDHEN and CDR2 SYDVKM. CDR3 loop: CASSTGQGPYNEQFF. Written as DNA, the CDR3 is TGTGCCAGCAGCACGGGACAGGGCCCCTACAATGAGCAGTTCTTC.

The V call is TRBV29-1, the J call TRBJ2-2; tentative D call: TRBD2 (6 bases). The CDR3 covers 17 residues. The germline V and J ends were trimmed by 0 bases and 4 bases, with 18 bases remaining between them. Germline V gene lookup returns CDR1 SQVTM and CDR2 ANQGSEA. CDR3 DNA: TGCAGCGTTGAAGATTTGGGGGGATCGGGGCCCACCGGGGAGCTGTTTTTT. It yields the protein CSVEDLGGSGPTGELFF.

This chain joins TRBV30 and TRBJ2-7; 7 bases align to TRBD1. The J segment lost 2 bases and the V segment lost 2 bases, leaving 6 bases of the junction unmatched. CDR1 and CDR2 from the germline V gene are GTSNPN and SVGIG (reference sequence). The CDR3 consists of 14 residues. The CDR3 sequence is CAWSITRGPYEQYF. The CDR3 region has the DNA TGTGCCTGGAGTATAACAAGGGGGCCCTACGAGCAGTACTTC.

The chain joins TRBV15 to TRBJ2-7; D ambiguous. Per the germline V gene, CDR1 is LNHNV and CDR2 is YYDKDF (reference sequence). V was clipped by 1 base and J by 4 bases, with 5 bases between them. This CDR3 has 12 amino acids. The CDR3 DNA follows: TGTGCCACCAGCAGAGGAGCTTACGAGCAGTACTTC. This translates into CATSRGAYEQYF.